This is a list of T cell receptor beta chains from one sample in a study of T cell responses to AZD1222 COVID-19 vaccine. Data came from immunoSEQ multiplex PCR; TCRdb stores just in-frame clones and leaves some out. The sample has tens of thousands of clones, approximately 90% seen once. This material consisted of peripheral blood, taken 28 days after the second AZD1222 dose. These receptors originate from an adult who received the AZD1222 COVID-19 vaccine. Each CDR3 is given with its conserved first and last residue. The D gene is left open where the match is weak. Rows give clone size only sometimes, using once, few, many, or a class for an expanded clone.

v_gene	abundance	d_gene	j_gene	CDR3aa	CDR3nt
TRBV12-3/TRBV12-4	NA	NA	TRBJ2-3	CASSPTNTDTQYF	TGTGCCAGCAGTCCGACGAACACAGATACGCAGTATTTT
TRBV18	few	NA	TRBJ2-3	CASSPWRGSADTQYF	TGTGCCAGCTCACCGTGGAGGGGATCGGCAGATACGCAGTATTTT
TRBV7-3	once	NA	TRBJ1-1	CASSLAGTANTEAFF	TGTGCCAGCAGCCTCGCCGGGACGGCGAACACTGAAGCTTTCTTT
TRBV7-9	NA	TRBD2	TRBJ2-1	CASSPASGRAGRSYNEQFF	TGTGCCAGCAGCCCAGCTAGCGGGAGGGCCGGGAGATCCTACAATGAGCAGTTCTTC
TRBV18	NA	TRBD2	TRBJ2-5	CASSPRLAVQETQYF	TGTGCCAGCTCACCAAGGCTAGCGGTCCAAGAGACCCAGTACTTC
TRBV5-4	NA	NA	TRBJ2-1	CASSLRQFNEQFF	TGTGCCAGCAGCTTGCGACAGTTCAATGAGCAGTTCTTC
TRBV2	NA	TRBD2	TRBJ2-1	CASRVTSGRLYEQFF	TGTGCCAGCAGGGTGACTAGCGGGAGACTCTATGAGCAGTTCTTC
TRBV6-5	NA	NA	TRBJ2-7	CASTIQPGTYYEQYF	TGTGCCAGCACGATCCAACCGGGAACCTACTACGAGCAGTACTTC
TRBV27	once	NA	TRBJ2-3	CASTTSRSSTDTQYF	TGTGCCAGTACCACGTCACGATCTAGCACAGATACGCAGTATTTT
TRBV7-2	NA	TRBD1	TRBJ2-7	CASSLGQGATYEQYF	TGTGCCAGCAGCTTAGGACAGGGGGCAACGTACGAGCAGTACTTC
TRBV4-2	NA	NA	TRBJ2-5	CASSPGSRGIETQYF	TGTGCCAGCAGCCCCGGATCTCGCGGGATTGAGACCCAGTACTTC
TRBV7-3	NA	TRBD2	TRBJ2-6	CASSFQALAGRSGANVLTF	TGTGCCAGCAGCTTCCAAGCCCTAGCGGGAAGGTCTGGGGCCAACGTCCTGACTTTC